The rows below give T cell receptor beta chains drawn from one sample of a study of metastatic and nonmetastatic thyroid tumors. TCRdb re-clonotyped the PCR reads via MiXCR. The table has 20,000 to 25,000 clones, approximately 14% seen once; the top ten hold 19%. Sequencing was performed on blood. The source is a female donor with papillary thyroid cancer or a benign thyroid nodule (not recorded which). Some clones in this sample may be carry-over from other donors' samples. The CDR3 runs from the conserved cysteine through the conserved F or W. Each record gives: J gene, V gene, clone size, D gene, CDR3 DNA, CDR3 protein. A D gene is named only where the DNA matches it firmly. For some rows the clone size is stated as once, few or many, or as a class when expanded; others skip it.

TRBJ2-2 | TRBV7-8 | . | . | TGTGCCAGCAGCCACTACACCGGGGAGCTGTTTTTT | CASSHYTGELFF
TRBJ2-7 | TRBV28 | medium-sized | . | TGTGCCAGCAGTTTACAGAGACAAACCTACGAGCAGTACTTC | CASSLQRQTYEQYF
TRBJ1-6 | TRBV7-3 | many | . | TGTGCCAGCAGCTTATCGACCGGGAATAATTCACCCCTCCACTTT | CASSLSTGNNSPLHF
TRBJ2-7 | TRBV10-3 | few | . | TGTGCCATCAGTGGGGGTTCCTACGAGCAGTACTTC | CAISGGSYEQYF
TRBJ1-2 | TRBV20-1 | . | . | TGCAGTGCTCTCGATAGAAGACGTTATGGCTACACCTTC | CSALDRRRYGYTF
TRBJ1-5 | TRBV7-8 | many | . | TGTGCCAGCAGCTTAGTTTTCAGGGGTTACAATCAGCCCCAGCATTTT | CASSLVFRGYNQPQHF
TRBJ2-7 | TRBV19 | many | . | TGTGCCAGTAGTATTGGGGAATACAGCGAGCAGTACTTC | CASSIGEYSEQYF
TRBJ1-1 | TRBV7-2 | many | . | TGTGCCAGCAGCTTAGGAGGGTGGGTGGACACTGAAGCTTTCTTT | CASSLGGWVDTEAFF
TRBJ1-1 | TRBV11-2 | many | TRBD1 | TGTGCCAGCAGCACAGAGAAGACAGGGTGGCCTGAAGCTTTCTTT | CASSTEKTGWPEAFF
TRBJ2-2 | TRBV20-1 | . | . | TGCAGTGCTAGCCATGGCGGAACGAACACCGGGGAGCTGTTTTTT | CSASHGGTNTGELFF
TRBJ2-5 | TRBV7-9 | many | TRBD2 | TGTGCCAGCAGCTTAGACGGGGGGGGGAGAGAGACCCAGTACTTC | CASSLDGGGRETQYF
TRBJ1-1 | TRBV7-2 | many | . | TGTGCCAGCAGCTCAACGAGGAGGGCCACTGAAGCTTTCTTT | CASSSTRRATEAFF
TRBJ1-1 | TRBV2 | many | TRBD1 | TGTGCCAGCAGTGGGACAGGGGGCGCGAACACTGAAGCTTTCTTT | CASSGTGGANTEAFF
TRBJ2-1 | TRBV24-1 | few | TRBD1 | TGTGCCACCAGCGACCAAGACAGGGACAATGAGCAGTTCTTC | CATSDQDRDNEQFF
TRBJ2-7 | TRBV24-1 | . | TRBD1 | TGTGCCACCAGTGACCGGACAGGACTGGAGCAGTACTTC | CATSDRTGLEQYF
TRBJ2-7 | TRBV5-4 | . | TRBD2 | TGTGCCAGCAGCTTTGGGTCTAGCGGGGGGACCTACGAGCAGTACTTC | CASSFGSSGGTYEQYF
TRBJ2-7 | TRBV29-1 | many | TRBD2 | TGCAGCGTTGAAGGCGGTGCGGGAGGGTTCGAGCAGTACTTC | CSVEGGAGGFEQYF
TRBJ2-4 | TRBV25-1 | many | . | TGTGCCAGCAGTGACCACGAAGGGGATCTAAACATTCAGTACTTC | CASSDHEGDLNIQYF
TRBJ2-3 | TRBV6-1 | medium-sized | TRBD1 | TGTGCCAGCAGGGGGACAGGGGGCATTACAGATACGCAGTATTTT | CASRGTGGITDTQYF
TRBJ1-6 | TRBV6-1 | . | . | TGTGCCAGCAGTGAAGGAGGGCCCACCCGTAATTCACCCCTCCACTTT | CASSEGGPTRNSPLHF
TRBJ1-3 | TRBV10-3 | many | . | TGTGCCATCTTTCGGGAAAACACCATATATTTT | CAIFRENTIYF
TRBJ1-2 | TRBV4-1 | many | . | TGCGCCAGCAGCAACGGACCTCGGGGCTATGGCTACACCTTC | CASSNGPRGYGYTF
TRBJ2-3 | TRBV9 | many | TRBD2 | TGTGCCAGCAGCGACGGGGGGTTTGGAGATACGCAGTATTTT | CASSDGGFGDTQYF
TRBJ2-1 | TRBV5-6 | . | TRBD2 | TGTGCCAGCAATCAGGGCCCCGGGACTAGCGGGAGGGCCAAGGAGCAGTTCTTC | CASNQGPGTSGRAKEQFF
TRBJ2-1 | TRBV30 | many | TRBD1 | TGTGCCTGGAGTGAGGGGACAGGAAACAATGAGCAGTTCTTC | CAWSEGTGNNEQFF
TRBJ2-2 | TRBV12-3/TRBV12-4 | many | TRBD1 | TGTGCCAGCAGAATACAGGGGCCCGGGGAGCTGTTTTTT | CASRIQGPGELFF
TRBJ2-1 | TRBV28 | medium-sized | TRBD2 | TGTGCCAGCAGTCCGCGGGGGGGGTTATGGAATGAGCAGTTCTTC | CASSPRGGLWNEQFF
TRBJ1-1 | TRBV9 | many | . | TGTGCCAGCAGCGTCGAGGGAGGGATGAACACTGAAGCTTTCTTT | CASSVEGGMNTEAFF
TRBJ2-1 | TRBV20-1 | many | . | TGCAGTGCTAGTAGCGAGAGCTCCTACAATGAGCAGTTCTTC | CSASSESSYNEQFF
TRBJ2-7 | TRBV7-2 | . | TRBD2 | TGTGCCAGCAGCTTAGCCGGAGGACTAGCGGCCTACGAGCAGTACTTC | CASSLAGGLAAYEQYF
TRBJ2-5 | TRBV11-1 | many | . | TGTGCCAGCAGCTTTTCCGGGCGGGGGACCCAGTACTTC | CASSFSGRGTQYF
TRBJ2-2 | TRBV6-4 | many | . | TGTGCCAGCAGTGACTCGAGTCTAGCGTCGAACACCGGGGAGCTGTTTTTT | CASSDSSLASNTGELFF
TRBJ2-7 | TRBV7-2 | . | . | TGTGCCAGCAGCGCCCGGGTCAACTCCTACGAGCAGTACTTC | CASSARVNSYEQYF
TRBJ1-6 | TRBV9 | . | . | TGTGCCAGCAGCTCTAGAAGGGCTGCTAATTCACCCCTCCACTTT | CASSSRRAANSPLHF
TRBJ1-2 | TRBV7-9 | once | TRBD1 | TGTGCCAGCAGCTCGACAGGACAGGCTGTCTATGGCTACACCTTC | CASSSTGQAVYGYTF